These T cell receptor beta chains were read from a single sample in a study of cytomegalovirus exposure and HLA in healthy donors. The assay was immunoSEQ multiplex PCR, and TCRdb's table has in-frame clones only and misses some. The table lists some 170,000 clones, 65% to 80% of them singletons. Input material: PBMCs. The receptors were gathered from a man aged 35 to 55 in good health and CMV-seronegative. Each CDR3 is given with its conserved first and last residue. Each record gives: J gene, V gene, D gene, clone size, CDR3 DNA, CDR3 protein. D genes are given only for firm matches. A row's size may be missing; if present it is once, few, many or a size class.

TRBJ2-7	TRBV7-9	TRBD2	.	TGTGCCAGCAGAACCGCGGGGGTCGAGCAGTACTTC	CASRTAGVEQYF
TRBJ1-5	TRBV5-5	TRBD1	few	TGTGCCAGCAGCTTTCATTGGGAATCTACAGGGGCTCGCAATCAGCCCCAGCATTTT	CASSFHWESTGARNQPQHF
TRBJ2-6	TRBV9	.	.	TGTGCCAGCAGCGTAGAGGCAGGAAGCTCTGGGGCCAACGTCCTGACTTTC	CASSVEAGSSGANVLTF
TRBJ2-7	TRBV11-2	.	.	TGTGCCAGCAGCTTAAGGGGATTCTACGAGCAGTACTTC	CASSLRGFYEQYF
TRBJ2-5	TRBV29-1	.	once	TGCAGCGTTGAGGGGGGTCAACGGGAGACCCAGTACTTC	CSVEGGQRETQYF
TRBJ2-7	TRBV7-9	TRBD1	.	TGTGCCAGCAGCCCCGGACAGGCCGGCTACGAGCAGTACTTC	CASSPGQAGYEQYF
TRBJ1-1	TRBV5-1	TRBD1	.	TGCGCCAGCAGCGGGGTGACAGGGGCCCTGAACACTGAAGCTTTCTTT	CASSGVTGALNTEAFF
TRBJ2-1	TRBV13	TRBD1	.	TGTGCCAGCAGCTCCAGACAGGGGAAGGCCTACAATGAGCAGTTCTTC	CASSSRQGKAYNEQFF
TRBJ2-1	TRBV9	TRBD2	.	TGTGCCAGCAGCGGATACGGCCCTAGCGGGGGGTCCTACAATGAGCAGTTCTTC	CASSGYGPSGGSYNEQFF
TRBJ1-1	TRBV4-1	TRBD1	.	TGCGCCAGCAGCCAAGGGGTTATAGGGGGCGATGGAGCTTTCTTT	CASSQGVIGGDGAFF
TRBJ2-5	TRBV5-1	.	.	TGCGCCAGCAGCCCGGGTTGGGAAGAGACCCAGTACTTC	CASSPGWEETQYF
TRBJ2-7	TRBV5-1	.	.	TGCGCCAGCAGCTTGGAGGGCCAGGGGTTCCACGAGCAGTACTTC	CASSLEGQGFHEQYF
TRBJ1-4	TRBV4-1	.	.	TGCGCCAGCAGCCAAGATTATGCCAGGGATAATGAAAAACTGTTTTTT	CASSQDYARDNEKLFF
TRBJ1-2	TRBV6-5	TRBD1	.	TGTGCAAGCGGACAGGGCTGGTATGGCTACACCTTC	CASGQGWYGYTF
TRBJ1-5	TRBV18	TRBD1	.	TGTGCCAGCTCAACGGGACAGGAGATCAATCAGCCCCAGCATTTT	CASSTGQEINQPQHF
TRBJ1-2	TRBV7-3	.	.	TGTGCCAGCAGCCCCGGGAGGGGAGATGGCTACACCTTC	CASSPGRGDGYTF
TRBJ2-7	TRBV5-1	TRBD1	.	TGCGCCAGCAGCTTCGTAACAGGGGGACGTGAGCAGTACTTC	CASSFVTGGREQYF
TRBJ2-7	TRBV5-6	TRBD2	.	TGTGCCAGCAGCCAACTAGCGGGGGGGCCCTACGAGCAGTACTTC	CASSQLAGGPYEQYF
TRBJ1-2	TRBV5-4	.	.	TGTGCCAGCAGCTTGGCAGGTTCCGATGGCTACACCTTC	CASSLAGSDGYTF
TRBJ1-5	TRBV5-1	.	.	TGCGCCAGCAGCTTAGCGGGATCCAATCAGCCCCAGCATTTT	CASSLAGSNQPQHF
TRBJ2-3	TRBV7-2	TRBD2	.	TGTGCCAGCAGCTCTCCATCTAGCGGCCAAAGCACAGATACGCAGTATTTT	CASSSPSSGQSTDTQYF
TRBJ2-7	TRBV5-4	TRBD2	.	TGTGCCAGCAGCTTACCGGGGACTAGCCTCTACGAGCAGTACTTC	CASSLPGTSLYEQYF
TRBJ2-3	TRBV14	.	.	TGTGCCAGCAGCCAAGAACGGTACACAGATACGCAGTATTTT	CASSQERYTDTQYF
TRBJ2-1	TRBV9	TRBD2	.	TGTGCCAGCAGCGTAGGGCTAGCGGACGTCTACAATGAGCAGTTCTTC	CASSVGLADVYNEQFF
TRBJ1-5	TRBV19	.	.	TGTGCCGGCACAGGACGGGCACCCCAGCATTTT	CAGTGRAPQHF
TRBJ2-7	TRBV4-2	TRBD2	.	TGTGCCAGCAGCCACCACGGGGGGGACTCCTACGAGCAGTACTTC	CASSHHGGDSYEQYF
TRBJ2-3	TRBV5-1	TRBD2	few	TGCGCCAGCGGCCCGGGACTAGCTCCCCTCACAGATACGCAGTATTTT	CASGPGLAPLTDTQYF
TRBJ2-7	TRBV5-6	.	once	TGTGCCAGCAGCTTGACAGGGACCGAGCAGTACTTC	CASSLTGTEQYF
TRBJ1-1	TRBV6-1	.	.	TGTGCCAGCAGTGAAGGGGGTCAGGGAAACACTGAAGCTTTCTTT	CASSEGGQGNTEAFF
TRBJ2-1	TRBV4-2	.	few	TGTGCCAGCAGCCAAGAAGGAGGACCTCCTAAGAATGAGCAGTTCTTC	CASSQEGGPPKNEQFF
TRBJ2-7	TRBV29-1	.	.	TGCAGCGTTGAAGATCCGAACAGGGTAGACGAGCAGTACTTC	CSVEDPNRVDEQYF
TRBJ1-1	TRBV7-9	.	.	TGTGCCAGCAGCTTTGACAGTGAAGCTTTCTTT	CASSFDSEAFF
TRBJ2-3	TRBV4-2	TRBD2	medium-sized	TGTGCCAGCAGCCAAGGGGGACTAGATGCAGATACGCAGTATTTT	CASSQGGLDADTQYF
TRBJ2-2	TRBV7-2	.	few	TGTGCCAGTTGCCGGGACACGGGAACCGGGGAGCTGTTTTTT	CASCRDTGTGELFF
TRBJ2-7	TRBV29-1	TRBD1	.	TGCAGCGTGACAGGGGGCGCGGGGGTGCAGTACTTC	CSVTGGAGVQYF
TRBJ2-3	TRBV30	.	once	TGTGCCTGGAGTCAGGGGGGTACGCAGTATTTT	CAWSQGGTQYF